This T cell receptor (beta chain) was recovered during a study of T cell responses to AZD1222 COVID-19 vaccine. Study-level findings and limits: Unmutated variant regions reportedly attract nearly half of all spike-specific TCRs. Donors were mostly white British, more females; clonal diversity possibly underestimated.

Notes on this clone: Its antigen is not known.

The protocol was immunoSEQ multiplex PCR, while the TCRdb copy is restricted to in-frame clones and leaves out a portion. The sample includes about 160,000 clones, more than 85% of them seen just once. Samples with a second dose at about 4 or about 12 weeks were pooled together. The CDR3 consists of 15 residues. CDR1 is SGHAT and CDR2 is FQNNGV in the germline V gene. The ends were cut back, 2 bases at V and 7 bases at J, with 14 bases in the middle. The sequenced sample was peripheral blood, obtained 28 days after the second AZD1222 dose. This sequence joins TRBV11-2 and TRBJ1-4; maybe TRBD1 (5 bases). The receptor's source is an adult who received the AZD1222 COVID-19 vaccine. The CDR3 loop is CASSLWRGASEKLFF. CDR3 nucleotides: TGTGCCAGCAGCTTATGGAGAGGGGCTAGTGAAAAACTGTTTTTT.